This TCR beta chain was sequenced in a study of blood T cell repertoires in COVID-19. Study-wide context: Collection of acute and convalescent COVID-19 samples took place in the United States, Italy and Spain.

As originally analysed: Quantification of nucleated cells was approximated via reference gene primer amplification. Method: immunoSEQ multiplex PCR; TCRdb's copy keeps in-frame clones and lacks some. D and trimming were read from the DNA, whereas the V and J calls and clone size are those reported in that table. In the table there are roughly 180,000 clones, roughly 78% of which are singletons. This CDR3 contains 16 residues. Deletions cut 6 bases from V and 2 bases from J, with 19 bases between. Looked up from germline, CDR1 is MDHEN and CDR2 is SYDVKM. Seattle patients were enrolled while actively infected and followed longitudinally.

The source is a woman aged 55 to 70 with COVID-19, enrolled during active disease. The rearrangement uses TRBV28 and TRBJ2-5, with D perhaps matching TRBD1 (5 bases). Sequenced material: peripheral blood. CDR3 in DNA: TGTGCCAGCAGCCCTTTAGGGGCAGAACATCAAGAGACCCAGTACTTC. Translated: CASSPLGAEHQETQYF. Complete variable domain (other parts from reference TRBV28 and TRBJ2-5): DVKVTQSSRYLVKRTGEKVFLECVQDMDHENMFWYRQDPGLGLRLIYFSYDVKMKEKGDIPEGYSVSREKKERFSLILESASTNQTSMYLCASSPLGAEHQETQYFGPGTRLLVL.